This T cell receptor beta chain was identified during a study of blood T cell repertoires in COVID-19. Here immunoSEQ multiplex PCR was the method, and the copy in TCRdb shows in-frame clones only, minus some. The table includes 380,000 or so clones, more than 80% detected once. The CDR3 consists of 14 residues. V lost 5 bases, J lost 7 bases, and 7 bases stayed unmatched. The V gene's germline CDR1 is SGHTA and CDR2 FQGNSA. The origin of this receptor is a man between 40 and 49 years old with acute or convalescent COVID-19. The sequenced sample was peripheral blood. V is TRBV7-2 and J is TRBJ1-4; 7 bases are shared with TRBD1. The CDR3 sequence: CASSRQGWGEKLFF. CDR3 nucleotides: TGTGCCAGCAGCAGACAGGGCTGGGGTGAAAAACTGTTTTTT.